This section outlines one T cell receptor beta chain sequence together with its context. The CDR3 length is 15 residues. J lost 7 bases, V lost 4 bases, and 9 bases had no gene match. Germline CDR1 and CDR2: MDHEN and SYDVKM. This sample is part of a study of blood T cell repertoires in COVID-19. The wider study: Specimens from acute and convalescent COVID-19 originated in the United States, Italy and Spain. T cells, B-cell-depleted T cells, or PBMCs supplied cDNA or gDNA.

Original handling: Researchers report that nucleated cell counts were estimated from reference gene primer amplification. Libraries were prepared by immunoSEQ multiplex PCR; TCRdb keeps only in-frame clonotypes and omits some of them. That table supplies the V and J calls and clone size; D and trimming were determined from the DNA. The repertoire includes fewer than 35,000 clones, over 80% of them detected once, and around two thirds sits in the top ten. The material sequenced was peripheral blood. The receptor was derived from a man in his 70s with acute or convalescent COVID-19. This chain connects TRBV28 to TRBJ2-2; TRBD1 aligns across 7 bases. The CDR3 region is CASSYLTGRSGELFF. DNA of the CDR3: TGTGCCAGCAGTTACCTGACAGGGAGAAGCGGGGAGCTGTTTTTT.